What follows is one TCR beta chain and its context. This clonotype was counted at least ten times. Its antigen has not been determined. Base quality data are lacking; no much larger clone is found one base away. The sample's treatment or condition label, in plain terms: allogeneic hematopoietic cell transplantation with graft depleted of TCRalphabeta T cells and CD19 B cells. Transplant recipients were children who received TCRalphabeta/CD19-depleted allogeneic hematopoietic cell grafts. The method was PCR. Data came from an Illumina HiSeq 2500. To normalize quantification of the TCRbeta repertoire, the TCR libraries were built with molecular barcoding that relied on unique molecular identifiers. The public reads were quality trimmed at Q25 with fastp and then assembled into clones with MiXCR by TCRdb, keeping productive beta chains. Records with the same CDR3 protein are collapsed into one entry carrying the most frequent genes and DNA. In this sample the table shows some 150,000 distinct CDR3 sequences, more than 8% of which occur a single time. Approximately 18% of the sample lies in the top ten.

The sample belongs to a study of T-cell reconstitution after alpha-beta-depleted transplantation in children (TCRdb year 2016). Background on the whole study: T-cell immune reconstitution after TCRalphabeta/CD19-depleted allogeneic hematopoietic cell transplantation in children was quantitatively tracked in the study by means of TCR repertoire profiling.

The CDR3 sequence holds 13 residues, the cysteine and phenylalanine included. Just CDR3 DNA is preserved here, 39 bases in frame from base 1. The germline V gene specifies SGHAT as CDR1 and FQNNGV as CDR2. V is cut back by 5 bases and J by 5 bases, with 4 bases in the junction unmatched. Points the paper makes about the study in general: The high TCRbeta diversity at day 60 in some patients was ascribed to recipient T cells and intrathymic progenitors that had survived conditioning. Over subsequent months, a decline in hyperexpanded clone frequencies was noted, and after one year, T-cell counts and TCRbeta diversity were mostly ascribed to newly produced T cells. The apparently early alphabetaT-cell count recovery about two months after transplant was reportedly dependent on only several hundred rapidly expanded clones derived from non-depleted graft cells.

The TCR was taken from a female patient younger than 10 who had a stem cell transplant for congenital amegakaryocytic thrombocytopenia, so the T cells may come from the graft donor. Sequenced here: PBMCs, mostly from graft donor cells, sampled 180 days after TCRalphabeta/CD19-depleted stem cell transplant. The V gene is TRBV11-2 and the J gene is TRBJ2-7; 9 nucleotides in the junction match TRBD1. The DNA is TGTGCCAGCAGCGCCGGGACAGGGCACGAGCAGTACTTC. It is translated as CASSAGTGHEQYF.